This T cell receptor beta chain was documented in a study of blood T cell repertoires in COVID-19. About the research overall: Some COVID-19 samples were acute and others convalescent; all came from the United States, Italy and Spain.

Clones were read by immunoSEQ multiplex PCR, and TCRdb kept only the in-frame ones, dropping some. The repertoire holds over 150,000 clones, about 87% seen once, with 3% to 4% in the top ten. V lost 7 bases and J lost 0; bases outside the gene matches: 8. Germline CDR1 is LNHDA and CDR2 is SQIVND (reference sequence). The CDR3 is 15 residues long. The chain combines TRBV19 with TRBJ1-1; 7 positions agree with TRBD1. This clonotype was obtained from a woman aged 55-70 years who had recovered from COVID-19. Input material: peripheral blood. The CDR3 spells CASNPQGRMNTEAFF. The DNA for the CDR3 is TGTGCCAGTAACCCACAGGGGCGAATGAACACTGAAGCTTTCTTT.